The 21 T cell receptor beta chains reported below all come from one sample, sequenced in a study of T cell changes during pregnancy in multiple sclerosis. Assay: immunoSEQ multiplex PCR; the TCRdb copy retains only in-frame clones and omits some. The table has about 77,000 clones, around 93% seen once. This specimen was peripheral blood, taken after pregnancy. These receptors came from a female donor in good health, enrolled as a control in a pregnancy study.

This chain joins TRBV19 and TRBJ1-5; D is undetermined. Trimming took off 5 bases at V and 6 bases at J, with 11 bases between the two ends. This CDR3 has 13 residues. The germline V gene encodes CDR1 LNHDA and CDR2 SQIVND (reference sequence). The CDR3 loop reads CASSSREAQPQHF. As DNA, the CDR3 is TGTGCCAGTAGTTCGAGGGAAGCTCAGCCCCAGCATTTT. The variable domain in full, with the rest retrieved from reference TRBV19 and TRBJ1-5, is DGGITQSPKYLFRKEGQNVTLSCEQNLNHDAMYWYRQDPGQGLRLIYYSQIVNDFQKGDIAEGYSVSREKKESFPLTVTSAQKNPTAFYLCASSSREAQPQHFGDGTRLSIL.

The chain carries TRBV5-1 and TRBJ1-1; D is ambiguous. This CDR3 is 15 amino acids long. V was shortened by 0 bases and J by 1 base, with 10 bases between the two germline ends. The germline V gene encodes CDR1 SGHRS and CDR2 YFSETQ. The CDR3 DNA is TGCGCCAGCAGCTTGGATCTGGGAGGGAACACTGAAGCTTTCTTT. This gives the protein CASSLDLGGNTEAFF.

V and J are TRBV19 and TRBJ1-1; no definite D call. V lost 1 base and J lost 3, with 12 bases in between. CDR3 length: 15 residues. Germline CDR1 reads LNHDA; CDR2 reads SQIVND (reference sequence). The CDR3 DNA sequence: TGTGCCAGTAGTATAGGTGGAGGGCATGACACTGAAGCTTTCTTT. Protein: CASSIGGGHDTEAFF. The full variable domain, in which reference TRBV19 and TRBJ1-1 provide the parts outside the CDR3, is DGGITQSPKYLFRKEGQNVTLSCEQNLNHDAMYWYRQDPGQGLRLIYYSQIVNDFQKGDIAEGYSVSREKKESFPLTVTSAQKNPTAFYLCASSIGGGHDTEAFFGQGTRLTVV.

In this sample, this clone turned up once. This chain links TRBV7-3 with TRBJ2-5; 7 nucleotides align to TRBD2. With V trimmed by 2 bases and J by 3 bases, 3 bases remained unmatched. The CDR3 covers 14 residues. Germline V lookup: CDR1 SGHTA, CDR2 FQGTGA. CDR3: CASSLGLAEETQYF. The CDR3 region has the DNA TGTGCCAGCAGCTTAGGGCTAGCGGAAGAGACCCAGTACTTC.

This chain links TRBV5-5 with TRBJ2-5; TRBD1 matches 9 bases. Germline V gives CDR1 SGHKS, CDR2 YYEKEE (reference sequence). V trimming: 3 bases; J trimming: 4 bases; junction bases outside the gene matches: 4. The length of the CDR3 is 14 residues. The CDR3 is CASSWGTGSETQYF. The CDR3 DNA reads as TGTGCCAGCAGCTGGGGGACAGGGTCAGAGACCCAGTACTTC.

The gene calls are TRBV30 and TRBJ2-1, with 11 bases aligning to TRBD1. With 0 bases clipped from V and 7 bases from J, the junction kept 5 bases outside the gene matches. The germline gives CDR1 GTSNPN, CDR2 SVGIG (reference sequence). The CDR3 length is 15 residues. This CDR3 is CAWSVWDRGRNEQFF. The CDR3 DNA is TGTGCCTGGAGTGTATGGGACAGGGGGAGGAATGAGCAGTTCTTC. Complete variable domain (other parts from reference TRBV30 and TRBJ2-1): SQTIHQWPATLVQPVGSPLSLECTVEGTSNPNLYWYRQAAGRGLQLLFYSVGIGQISSEVPQNLSASRPQDRQFILSSKKLLLSDSGFYLCAWSVWDRGRNEQFFGPGTRLTVL.

The rearrangement joins TRBV29-1 to TRBJ2-7, with D perhaps TRBD1 (5 bases). Germline CDR1 and CDR2: SQVTM and ANQGSEA. Trimming pared 2 bases from V and 4 bases from J, leaving 18 bases between. The CDR3 consists of 15 residues. CDR3 coding DNA: TGCAGCGTTGAAATTTTGGGCAGGGATTTATACGAGCAGTACTTC. Protein sequence: CSVEILGRDLYEQYF.

The rearrangement joins TRBV6-5 to TRBJ2-7; 8 bases align to TRBD1. Trimming removed 2 bases from V and 4 bases from J; junction bases left unmatched: 4. Germline V gene sequence: CDR1 MNHEY, CDR2 SVGAGI. The CDR3 extends over 14 amino acids. The CDR3 loop is CASSYGQGAYEQYF. Written as DNA, the CDR3 is TGTGCCAGCAGTTACGGGCAGGGGGCGTACGAGCAGTACTTC.

The rearrangement joins TRBV7-9 to TRBJ2-2, with 9 bases fitting TRBD2. Germline-derived CDR1 and CDR2 are SEHNR and FQNEAQ (reference sequence). J was trimmed by 2 bases and V by 3 bases; bases with no gene match: 7. The CDR3 contains 17 residues. The CDR3 DNA follows: TGTGCCAGCAGCTTGCCGTTAGCGGGAGTAAACACCGGGGAGCTGTTTTTT. Residues: CASSLPLAGVNTGELFF.

The V gene is TRBV10-3, the J gene TRBJ1-1, with 11 bases that match TRBD1. The germline V gene encodes CDR1 ENHRY and CDR2 SYGVKD. This CDR3 has 17 residues. Unmatched junction bases numbered 17, after V lost 10 bases and J lost 4 bases. CDR3 DNA sequence: TGTGCCACCTATAATCCGGGACAGGGGGTTTGGGGCACTGAAGCTTTCTTT. Encoded protein: CATYNPGQGVWGTEAFF.

This chain connects TRBV28 to TRBJ2-7; 7 positions agree with TRBD1. With V trimmed by 7 bases and J by 0 bases, 6 bases remained unmatched. The CDR3 covers 14 residues. Germline-derived CDR1 and CDR2 are MDHEN and SYDVKM. This CDR3 reads CASTKGQYSYEQYF. In DNA form, the CDR3 reads TGTGCCAGCACCAAGGGACAGTACTCCTACGAGCAGTACTTC.

The rearrangement uses TRBV11-3 and TRBJ2-7; the match to TRBD1 covers 8 bases. The CDR3 extends over 13 amino acids. Losses at the gene ends were 5 bases for V and 6 bases for J; bases not matched to a gene: 6. Germline-derived CDR1 and CDR2 are SGHNT and YENEEA. The CDR3 reads CASSQRTGTEQYF. In DNA, the CDR3 is TGTGCCAGCAGCCAGAGGACAGGGACCGAGCAGTACTTC.

The rearrangement links TRBV28 to TRBJ2-5; D is unresolved. V dropped 7 bases and J dropped 4 bases, with 13 bases sitting between them. Germline lookup yields CDR1 MDHEN and CDR2 SYDVKM. The length of the CDR3 is 13 residues. DNA for the CDR3: TGTGCCAGCAAGGAATCAGGAAGAGAGACCCAGTACTTC. The encoded protein is CASKESGRETQYF.

There are a few counts of this clone. The CDR3 coding sequence is TGTGCCAGCAGCTTTTCGACAGGGTTACGGGAAAAACTGTTTTTT. It is translated as CASSFSTGLREKLFF. V and J are TRBV7-9 and TRBJ1-4; 7 nucleotides line up with TRBD1. From germline, CDR1 is SEHNR and CDR2 FQNEAQ (reference sequence). With V trimmed by 3 bases and J by 8 bases, 9 bases remained unmatched. The CDR3 is 15 residues long.

J is TRBJ1-4 and V is TRBV5-8; D perhaps matches TRBD1 (6 bases). Between the trimmed V and J ends, which lost 6 bases and 7 bases, there was a span of 16 bases. The V gene's germline CDR1 is SGHTS and CDR2 YDEGEE. The CDR3 covers 14 residues. This CDR3 reads CASTVEGVTEKLFF. As DNA, the CDR3 is TGTGCCAGCACCGTTGAGGGGGTAACTGAAAAACTGTTTTTT.

The genes are TRBV2 and TRBJ2-7; TRBD2 matches 9 bases. Trimming cost V 2 bases and J 0 bases; bases outside gene matches: 11. The CDR3 length is 18 residues. The germline V gene encodes CDR1 SNHLY and CDR2 FYNNEI. CDR3 nucleotide sequence: TGTGCCAGCAGTGAAAAGTCTGGACTAGCGACCGCCTCCTACGAGCAGTACTTC. Its translation: CASSEKSGLATASYEQYF.

The rearrangement uses TRBV4-3 and TRBJ2-3; tentative D call: TRBD1 (6 bases). The length of the CDR3 is 15 residues. The V and J ends lost 2 bases and 10 bases respectively, with 19 bases between them. Looked up from germline, CDR1 is LGHNA and CDR2 is YSLEER. The CDR3 is CASSQNIGQGIAQYF. CDR3 coding DNA: TGCGCCAGCAGCCAAAATATTGGGCAGGGGATCGCGCAGTATTTT.

The V call is TRBV9, the J call TRBJ1-4; 9 bases are shared with TRBD1. The germline CDR1 and CDR2 sequences are SGDLS and YYNGEE. J was trimmed by 6 bases and V by 0 bases; bases with no gene match: 9. CDR3 length equals 17 residues. In nucleotides, the CDR3 is TGTGCCAGCAGCGTAGGGGACAGGGCGGTCGCAGATGAAAAACTGTTTTTT. Translating it yields CASSVGDRAVADEKLFF.

This chain connects TRBV4-2 to TRBJ1-6, with unresolved D. V lost 1 base and J 7 bases, leaving 17 bases between the germline ends. The CDR3 loop spans 17 amino acids. Germline assignment: CDR1 LGHNA and CDR2 YNFKEQ. CDR3 bases: TGTGCCAGCAGCCAAGGGGGAGGGAACCTATTAAATTCACCCCTCCACTTT. Encoded protein: CASSQGGGNLLNSPLHF.

The chain combines TRBV6-5 with TRBJ1-2; D is possibly TRBD1 (6 bases). The germline V gene encodes CDR1 MNHEY and CDR2 SVGAGI. This CDR3 spans 14 amino acids. Trimming took 6 bases from V and 8 from J, leaving 19 bases between them. The DNA for the CDR3 is TGTGCCAGCAGGACAGGTCCGGACAGCAAGGGCTACACCTTC. Translating it yields CASRTGPDSKGYTF.

The chain has TRBV2 and TRBJ2-1; no clear D gene. Trimming took 3 bases from V and 8 from J, leaving 11 bases between them. Per the germline V gene, CDR1 is SNHLY and CDR2 is FYNNEI. This CDR3 is 13 amino acids long. In DNA form, the CDR3 reads TGTGCCAGCAGTGATGGCGTTAGCTATGAGCAGTTCTTC. Translated: CASSDGVSYEQFF. Together with reference TRBV2 and TRBJ2-1, the CDR3 gives the full variable domain: EPEVTQTPSHQVTQMGQEVILRCVPISNHLYFYWYRQILGQKVEFLVSFYNNEISEKSEIFDDQFSVERPDGSNFTLKIRSTKLEDSAMYFCASSDGVSYEQFFGPGTRLTVL.